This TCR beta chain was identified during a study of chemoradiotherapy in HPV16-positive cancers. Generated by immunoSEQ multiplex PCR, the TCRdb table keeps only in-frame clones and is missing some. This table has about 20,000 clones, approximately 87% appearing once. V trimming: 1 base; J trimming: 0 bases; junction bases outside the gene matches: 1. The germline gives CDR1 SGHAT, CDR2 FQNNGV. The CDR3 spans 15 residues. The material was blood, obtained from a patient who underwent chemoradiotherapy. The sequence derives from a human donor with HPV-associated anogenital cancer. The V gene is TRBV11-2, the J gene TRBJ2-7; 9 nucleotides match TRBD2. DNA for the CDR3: TGTGCCAGCAGCTTAGTAGCGGGAGTCTCCTACGAGCAGTACTTC. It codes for CASSLVAGVSYEQYF.